The clone carrying this T cell receptor (beta chain) has a handful of counts. The antigen remains unidentified. This specimen comes from a study of post-analysis software for immune sequencing data. Overall study context: Disease trajectories encompassed relapsing-remitting, secondary progressive and progressive-relapsing multiple sclerosis.

cDNA libraries for TCR beta contained unique molecular identifiers. It was from about 0.98 to 11 million T cells that roughly 0.5 million cDNA molecules came. TCRdb reprocessed the PCR reads with MiXCR, giving one entry per CDR3 protein. The data show 450,000 to 650,000 distinct CDR3 sequences, around 40% seen once. Study-wide results and caveats: F measure showed strong co-clustering of same-batch samples. Relative to controls, patients had 5 or 6 TRBV segments at higher frequency, with TRBV5-6, TRBV5-1 and TRBV20-1 among these. Normalized Chao1 diversity was significantly lower in multiple sclerosis patients than in controls.

In germline, CDR1 is MNHEY, CDR2 SVGAGI. The V end was cut by 5 bases, the J end by 9 bases, with 14 bases between. CDR3 length: 13 residues. This receptor was identified in a girl between 10 and 17 years old with multiple sclerosis. The material sequenced was blood. The genes are TRBV6-5 and TRBJ2-1; D ambiguous. The CDR3 nucleotides read TGTGCCAGCAGTCCGGTGGGGAACGGTGAGCAGTTCTTC. It codes for CASSPVGNGEQFF.